The 2 T cell receptor beta chains below were found in one sample sequenced in a study of cytomegalovirus exposure and HLA in healthy donors listed by TCRdb under 2017. Library preparation was by the immunoSEQ multiplex PCR assay. A mixture of 60 forward primers for TCR Vbeta segments and 13 reverse primers for TCR Jbeta segments was used in the multiplex PCR. The source is immuneACCESS, and TCRdb retained only in-frame sequences with V and J called. Part of the clones is not carried over; for the studies checked, unresolved V genes explain less than half of this, and the remainder is unexplained. This sample comprises roughly 150,000 clones, around four fifths of them detected only once. Of the sample, less than 2% falls within the top ten clones. The material sequenced was PBMCs. The receptors shown here come from a woman between 18 and 29 years old in good health and CMV-seronegative.

V and J are TRBV7-8 and TRBJ1-5; D might be TRBD1 (5 bases). CDR1 SGHVS and CDR2 FQNEAQ come from the germline V gene. The CDR3 is made up of 16 amino acids. Between the trimmed V and J ends, which lost 5 bases and 5 bases, there was a span of 19 bases. The CDR3 loop reads CASSLVRGVSDQPQHF. The CDR3 DNA reads TGTGCCAGCAGCCTTGTCCGGGGGGTCTCCGATCAGCCCCAGCATTTT.

The V and J genes are TRBV4-1 and TRBJ2-2; no definite D call. Trimming left V 5 bases short and J 4 bases short, with 11 bases between. This CDR3 comprises 14 residues. Germline assignment: CDR1 MGHRA and CDR2 YSYEKL. CDR3 nucleotides: TGCGCCAGCAGCTTGACAAGTACCACCGGGGAGCTGTTTTTT. It is translated as CASSLTSTTGELFF.